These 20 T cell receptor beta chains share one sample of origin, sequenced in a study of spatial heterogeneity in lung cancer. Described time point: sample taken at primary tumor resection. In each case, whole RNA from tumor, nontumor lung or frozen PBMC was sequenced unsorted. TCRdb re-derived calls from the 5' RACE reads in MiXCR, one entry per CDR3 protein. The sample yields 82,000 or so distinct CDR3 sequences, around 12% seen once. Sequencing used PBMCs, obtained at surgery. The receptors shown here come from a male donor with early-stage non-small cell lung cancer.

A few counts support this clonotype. In DNA, the CDR3 is TGTGCCAGCAGCCAAAACCCGGGACACAACACCGGGGAGCTGTTTTTT. The encoded protein is CASSQNPGHNTGELFF. The chain couples TRBV11-2 to TRBJ2-2, with D possibly matching TRBD1 (6 bases). Trimming shortened V by 5 bases and J by 2 bases, and 15 bases separated the two germline ends. This CDR3 contains 16 residues. The germline V gene has CDR1 SGHAT and CDR2 FQNNGV.

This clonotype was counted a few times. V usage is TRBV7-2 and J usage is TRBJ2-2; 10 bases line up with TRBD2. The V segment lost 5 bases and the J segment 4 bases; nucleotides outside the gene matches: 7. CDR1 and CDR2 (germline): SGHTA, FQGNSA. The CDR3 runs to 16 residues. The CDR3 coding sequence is TGTGCCAGCAGCCCTGGACTAGCGGATGCCACCGGGGAGCTGTTTTTT. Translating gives CASSPGLADATGELFF.

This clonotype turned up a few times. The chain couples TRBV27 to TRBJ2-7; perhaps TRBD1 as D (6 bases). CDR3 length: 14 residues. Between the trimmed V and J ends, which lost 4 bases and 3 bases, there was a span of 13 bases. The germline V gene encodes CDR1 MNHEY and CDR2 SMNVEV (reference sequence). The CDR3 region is CASSSRGKGYEQYF. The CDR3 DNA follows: TGTGCCAGCAGTTCCAGGGGTAAGGGCTACGAGCAGTACTTC.

The CDR3 DNA reads TGTGCCACCAGTGATTTACGGCGGGAGGGGAGCAATGAGCAGTTCTTC. Protein: CATSDLRREGSNEQFF. The rearrangement joins TRBV24-1 to TRBJ2-1; 9 bases align to TRBD2. Per the germline V gene, CDR1 is KGHDR and CDR2 is SFDVKD. J lost 6 bases, V lost 1 base, and 6 bases had no gene match. The CDR3 loop spans 16 amino acids.

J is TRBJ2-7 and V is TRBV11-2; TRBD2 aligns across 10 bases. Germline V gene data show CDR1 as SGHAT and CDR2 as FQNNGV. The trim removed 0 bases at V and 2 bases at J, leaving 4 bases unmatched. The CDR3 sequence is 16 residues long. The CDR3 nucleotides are TGTGCCAGCAGCTTAGATCAACTAGCGGGACCCTACGAGCAGTACTTC. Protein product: CASSLDQLAGPYEQYF.

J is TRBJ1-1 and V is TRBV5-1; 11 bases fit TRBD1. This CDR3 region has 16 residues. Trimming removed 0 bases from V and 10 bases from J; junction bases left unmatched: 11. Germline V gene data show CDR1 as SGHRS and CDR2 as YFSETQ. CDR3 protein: CASSLGGTGQGARAFF. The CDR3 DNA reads TGCGCCAGCAGCTTGGGAGGGACCGGACAGGGGGCGCGAGCTTTCTTT.

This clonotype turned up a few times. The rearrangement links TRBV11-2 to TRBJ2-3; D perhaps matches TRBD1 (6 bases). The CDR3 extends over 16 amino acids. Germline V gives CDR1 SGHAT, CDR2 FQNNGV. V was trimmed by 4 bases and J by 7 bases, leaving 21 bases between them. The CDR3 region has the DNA TGTGCCAGCAGCTCCCCCTATACAGGGATTCCTAATACGCAGTATTTT. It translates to CASSSPYTGIPNTQYF. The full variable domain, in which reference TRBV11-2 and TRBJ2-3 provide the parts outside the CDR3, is EAGVAQSPRYKIIEKRQSVAFWCNPISGHATLYWYQQILGQGPKLLIQFQNNGVVDDSQLPKDRFSAERLKGVDSTLKIQPAKLEDSAVYLCASSSPYTGIPNTQYFGPGTRLTVL.

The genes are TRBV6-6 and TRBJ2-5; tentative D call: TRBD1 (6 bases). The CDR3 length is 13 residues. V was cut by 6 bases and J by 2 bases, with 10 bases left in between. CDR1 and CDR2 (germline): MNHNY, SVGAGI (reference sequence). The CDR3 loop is CASSPGQQETQYF. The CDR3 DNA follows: TGTGCCAGCAGCCCCGGACAGCAAGAGACCCAGTACTTC.

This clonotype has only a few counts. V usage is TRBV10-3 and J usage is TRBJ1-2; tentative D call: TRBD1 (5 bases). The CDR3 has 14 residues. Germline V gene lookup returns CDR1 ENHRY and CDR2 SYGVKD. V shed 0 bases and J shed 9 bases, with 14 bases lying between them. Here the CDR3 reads CAISESGRGESYTF. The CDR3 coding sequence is TGTGCCATCAGTGAGTCGGGGAGGGGAGAAAGCTACACCTTC.

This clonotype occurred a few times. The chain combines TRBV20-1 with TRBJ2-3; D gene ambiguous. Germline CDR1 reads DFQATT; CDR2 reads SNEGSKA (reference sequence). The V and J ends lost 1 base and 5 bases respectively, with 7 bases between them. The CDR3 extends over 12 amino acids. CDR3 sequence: CSARVLGDTQYF. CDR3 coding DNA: TGCAGTGCTAGAGTGCTCGGAGATACGCAGTATTTT.

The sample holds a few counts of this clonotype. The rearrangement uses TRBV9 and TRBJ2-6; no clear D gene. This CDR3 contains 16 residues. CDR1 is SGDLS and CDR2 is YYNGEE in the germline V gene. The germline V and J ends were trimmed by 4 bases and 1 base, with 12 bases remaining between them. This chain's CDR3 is CASSTPRGSGANVLTF. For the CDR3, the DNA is TGTGCCAGCAGCACCCCGCGAGGTTCTGGGGCCAACGTCCTGACTTTC.

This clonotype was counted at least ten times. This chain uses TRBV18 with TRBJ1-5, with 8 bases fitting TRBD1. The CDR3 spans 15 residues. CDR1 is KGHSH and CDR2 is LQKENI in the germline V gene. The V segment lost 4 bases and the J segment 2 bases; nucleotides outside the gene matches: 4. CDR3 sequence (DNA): TGTGCCAGCTCACTTATGGGACAGGGCAATCAGCCCCAGCATTTT. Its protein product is CASSLMGQGNQPQHF. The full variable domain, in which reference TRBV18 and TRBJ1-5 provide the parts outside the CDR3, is NAGVMQNPRHLVRRRGQEARLRCSPMKGHSHVYWYRQLPEEGLKFMVYLQKENIIDESGMPKERFSAEFPKEGPSILRIQQVVRGDSAAYFCASSLMGQGNQPQHFGDGTRLSIL.

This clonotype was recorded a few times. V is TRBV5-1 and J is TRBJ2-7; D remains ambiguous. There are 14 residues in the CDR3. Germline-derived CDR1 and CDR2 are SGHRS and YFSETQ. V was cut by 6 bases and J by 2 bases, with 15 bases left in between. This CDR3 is CASTEERNPYEQYF. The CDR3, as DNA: TGCGCCAGCACCGAGGAGAGGAACCCCTACGAGCAGTACTTC.

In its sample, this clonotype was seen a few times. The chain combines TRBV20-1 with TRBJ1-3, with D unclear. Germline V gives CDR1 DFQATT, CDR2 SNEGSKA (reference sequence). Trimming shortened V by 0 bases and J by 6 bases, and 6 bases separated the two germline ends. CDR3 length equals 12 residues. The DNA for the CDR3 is TGCAGTGCTAGAGATCTCGTAAACACCATATATTTT. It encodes CSARDLVNTIYF.

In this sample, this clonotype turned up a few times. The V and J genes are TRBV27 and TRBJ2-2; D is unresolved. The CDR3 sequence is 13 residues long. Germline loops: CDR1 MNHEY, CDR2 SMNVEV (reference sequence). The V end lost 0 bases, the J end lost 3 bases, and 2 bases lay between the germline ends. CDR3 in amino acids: CASSLSHTGELFF. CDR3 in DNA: TGTGCCAGCAGTTTATCCCACACCGGGGAGCTGTTTTTT.

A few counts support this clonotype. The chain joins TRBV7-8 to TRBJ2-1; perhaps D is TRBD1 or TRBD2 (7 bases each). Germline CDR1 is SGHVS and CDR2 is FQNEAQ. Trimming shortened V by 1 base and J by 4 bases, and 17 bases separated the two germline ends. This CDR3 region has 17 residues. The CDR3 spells CASSLGTGEGVYNEQFF. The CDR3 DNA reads TGTGCCAGCAGCTTAGGAACAGGGGAGGGGGTTTACAATGAGCAGTTCTTC.

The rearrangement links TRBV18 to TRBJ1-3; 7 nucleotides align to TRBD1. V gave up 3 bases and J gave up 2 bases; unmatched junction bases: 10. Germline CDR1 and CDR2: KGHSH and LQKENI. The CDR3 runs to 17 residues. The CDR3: CASSPTGGRGTGNTIYF. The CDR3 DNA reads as TGTGCCAGCTCACCTACCGGTGGCAGGGGGACTGGAAACACCATATATTTT.

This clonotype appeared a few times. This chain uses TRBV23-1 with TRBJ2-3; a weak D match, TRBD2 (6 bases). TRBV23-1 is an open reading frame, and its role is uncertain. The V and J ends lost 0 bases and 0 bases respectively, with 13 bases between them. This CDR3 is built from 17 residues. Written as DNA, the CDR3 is TGCGCCAGCAGTCAATCGGCAAGGCGGGGAAGCACAGATACGCAGTATTTT. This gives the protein CASSQSARRGSTDTQYF.

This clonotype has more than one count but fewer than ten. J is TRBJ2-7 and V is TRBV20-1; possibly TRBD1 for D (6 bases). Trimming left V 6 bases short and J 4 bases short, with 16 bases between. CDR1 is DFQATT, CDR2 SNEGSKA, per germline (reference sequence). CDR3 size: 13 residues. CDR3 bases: TGCAGTGCGAGGGGGACCGTCAATTACGAGCAGTACTTC. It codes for CSARGTVNYEQYF.

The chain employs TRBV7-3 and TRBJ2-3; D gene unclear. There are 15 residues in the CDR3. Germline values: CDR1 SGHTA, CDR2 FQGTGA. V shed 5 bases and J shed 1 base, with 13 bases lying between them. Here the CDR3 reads CASSALRSGTDTQYF. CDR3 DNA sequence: TGTGCCAGCAGCGCTCTTAGGAGCGGCACAGATACGCAGTATTTT.